A selection of T cell receptor beta chains follows, all from one sample in a study of blood T cell dynamics during melanoma immunotherapy. Produced via immunoSEQ multiplex PCR; TCRdb's table is partial and in-frame only. The data hold under 15,000 clones, with just over 85% observed a single time. The sequencing used blood, collected from a patient treated with checkpoint blockade. These receptors all come from a human donor with melanoma. Both conserved end residues are part of each CDR3. A D gene is named only where the DNA matches it firmly. Rows give clone size only sometimes, using once, few, many, or a class for an expanded clone.

D gene: -; V gene: TRBV5-1; J gene: TRBJ2-7; clone size: -; CDR3 DNA: TGCGCCAGCAGCTTCGCGTCGGGTTCCTACGAGCAGTACTTC; CDR3 protein: CASSFASGSYEQYF
D gene: -; V gene: TRBV9; J gene: TRBJ2-3; clone size: -; CDR3 DNA: TGTGCCAGCAGCGGGGGTGGGATCACAGATACGCAGTATTTT; CDR3 protein: CASSGGGITDTQYF
D gene: TRBD1; V gene: TRBV2; J gene: TRBJ1-2; clone size: -; CDR3 DNA: TGTGCCAGCCGCACCCAGGGGGGCTATGGCTACACCTTC; CDR3 protein: CASRTQGGYGYTF
D gene: TRBD1; V gene: TRBV30; J gene: TRBJ1-5; clone size: -; CDR3 DNA: TGTGCCTGGAGCCCCTCGGACAGGGGTGAACAGCCCCAGCATTTT; CDR3 protein: CAWSPSDRGEQPQHF
D gene: TRBD2; V gene: TRBV4-2; J gene: TRBJ2-7; clone size: few; CDR3 DNA: TGTGCCAGCAGCCGGGGGACTAGCGTAGACGAGCAGTACTTC; CDR3 protein: CASSRGTSVDEQYF
D gene: -; V gene: TRBV27; J gene: TRBJ2-5; clone size: -; CDR3 DNA: TGTGCCAGCAGCCCTAGGTATGGGGCACAAGAGACCCAGTACTTC; CDR3 protein: CASSPRYGAQETQYF
D gene: -; V gene: TRBV29-1; J gene: TRBJ1-2; clone size: -; CDR3 DNA: TGCAGCGTTGCGGCAGGAGCTAACTATGGCTACACCTTC; CDR3 protein: CSVAAGANYGYTF
D gene: -; V gene: TRBV15; J gene: TRBJ2-5; clone size: -; CDR3 DNA: TGTGCCACCAGCAGTCTCCTCAGAGACGAAGAGACCCAGTACTTC; CDR3 protein: CATSSLLRDEETQYF
D gene: TRBD1; V gene: TRBV19; J gene: TRBJ1-2; clone size: -; CDR3 DNA: TGTGCCAGTAAAGTGGCGGGACAGGAGAGCTATGGCTACACCTTC; CDR3 protein: CASKVAGQESYGYTF
D gene: TRBD1; V gene: TRBV12-5; J gene: TRBJ2-3; clone size: -; CDR3 DNA: TGTGCTAGTGCCATCAGGGGGCTCTCGGGAGATACGCAGTATTTT; CDR3 protein: CASAIRGLSGDTQYF